A selection of T cell receptor beta chains follows, all from one sample in a study of T cells after yellow fever vaccination. TCRdb called the 5' RACE reads again in MiXCR, with one record for every CDR3 protein. The data hold tens of thousands of distinct CDR3 sequences, with around 5.5% observed a single time. This specimen consisted of PBMCs, either bulk or a sorted T-cell subset (CD4+, CD8+, memory, or dextramer-sorted; not recorded which), obtained roughly 47 days after the first yellow fever vaccination. The receptor set was obtained from a man between 18 and 29 years old who received the YFV17D yellow fever vaccine. The CDR3 runs from the conserved cysteine through the conserved F or W. D genes are given only for firm matches. Only some rows state a clone size, as once, few, many or a class for expanded clones.

d_call j_call clone_size v_call cdr3_nt cdr3_aa
NA TRBJ1-2 many TRBV5-5 TGTGCCAGCAGCCCCTCCGGGACCTATGAGGGCTACACCTTC CASSPSGTYEGYTF
NA TRBJ1-3 many TRBV18 TGTGCCAGCTCACCCGACAGGAGCTCTGGAAACACCATATATTTT CASSPDRSSGNTIYF
TRBD1 TRBJ1-4 many TRBV25-1 TGTGCCAGCAGTGTCAGACAGGGGAGGTTTGAAAAACTGTTTTTT CASSVRQGRFEKLFF
NA TRBJ2-2 many TRBV7-2 TGTGCCAGCAGCTTATACGCCGCGGGCACCGGGGAGCTGTTTTTT CASSLYAAGTGELFF
NA TRBJ1-6 many TRBV6-5 TGTGCCAGCAGGCCGGACGGAGCTAATTCACCCCTCCACTTT CASRPDGANSPLHF
NA TRBJ2-2 many TRBV5-1 TGCGCCAGCAGCTTGGGTAGGACCCCCACCGGGGAGCTGTTTTTT CASSLGRTPTGELFF
NA TRBJ1-4 many TRBV4-3 TGCGCCAGCAGCCAAAACACGGAAAATGAAAAACTGTTTTTT CASSQNTENEKLFF
TRBD2 TRBJ2-1 many TRBV6-2/TRBV6-3 TGTGCCAGCAGTCCCGGACTAGCAGCAGGAGAGCAGTTCTTC CASSPGLAAGEQFF
NA TRBJ2-6 many TRBV6-5 TGTGCCAGCAGTAGGGACAACGGGGCCAACGTCCTGACTTTC CASSRDNGANVLTF
NA TRBJ2-7 many TRBV6-5 TGTGCCAGCAGTTACGGAGGGGGTAGGATGGGCGAGCAGTACTTC CASSYGGGRMGEQYF
NA TRBJ1-1 many TRBV20-1 TGCAGTGCCCCCGACAGGAGGATGACTGAAGCTTTCTTT CSAPDRRMTEAFF
TRBD2 TRBJ2-2 many TRBV7-3 TGTGCCAGCAGCTTAGGGGCGGGGGGCCCCGGGGAGCTGTTTTTT CASSLGAGGPGELFF
TRBD1 TRBJ2-3 many TRBV5-1 TGCGCCAGCAGCGCCGCCGGGACAGGGGCGGCAGATACGCAGTATTTT CASSAAGTGAADTQYF
NA TRBJ2-3 few TRBV7-2 TGTGCCAGCAGCACCAAAGGACATCCGGATACGCAGTATTTT CASSTKGHPDTQYF
NA TRBJ1-2 many TRBV7-2 TGTGCCAGCATATCCCCCGGGGGAAGAGGCTACACCTTC CASISPGGRGYTF
TRBD1 TRBJ1-6 few TRBV20-1 TGCAGTGCTAGAGAGCAGGGGGTCGGTTCACCCCTCCACTTT CSAREQGVGSPLHF
NA TRBJ1-1 many TRBV7-2 TGTGCCAGCAGCTTAGCCACAGCCTCGAAAGCTTTCTTT CASSLATASKAFF
NA TRBJ1-2 few TRBV4-3 TGCGCCAGCAGCCTGCCGGGGGGCTATGGCTACACCTTC CASSLPGGYGYTF
NA TRBJ1-6 many TRBV3-1 TGTGCCAGCAGCCAAGGGACAGACTATAATTCACCCCTCCACTTT CASSQGTDYNSPLHF
NA TRBJ2-3 medium-sized TRBV25-1 TGTGCCAGCAGTGACGGGGGGCAGGTCACAGATACGCAGTATTTT CASSDGGQVTDTQYF
NA TRBJ2-3 many TRBV12-3/TRBV12-4 TGTGCCAGCAGTTTGCTTGGGGGACTCACAGATACGCAGTATTTT CASSLLGGLTDTQYF
NA TRBJ2-3 many TRBV12-3/TRBV12-4 TGTGCCAGCAGTACCGGATTTGATCCTAGCACAGATACGCAGTATTTT CASSTGFDPSTDTQYF
TRBD2 TRBJ2-3 many TRBV3-1 TGTGCCAGCAGCCACGCGCGGGGGGGCACAGATACGCAGTATTTT CASSHARGGTDTQYF
NA TRBJ2-3 many TRBV20-1 TGCAGTGCCACAACTACAGATACGCAGTATTTT CSATTTDTQYF
NA TRBJ2-1 many TRBV5-1 TGCGCCAGCAGCGAAGGGGGAGCCCGGCCCGAGCAGTTCTTC CASSEGGARPEQFF
TRBD2 TRBJ2-7 many TRBV11-2 TGTGCCAGCAGCTTAGATCACGGGGGGGGAGTTTCGGACGAGCAGTACTTC CASSLDHGGGVSDEQYF
NA TRBJ2-2 many TRBV20-1 TGCAGTGCTAGAGCCGGGACCCTAGTTGGGGAGCTGTTTTTT CSARAGTLVGELFF
NA TRBJ2-1 many TRBV7-8 TGTGCCAGCAGCGCCTGGATCAACAATGAGCAGTTCTTC CASSAWINNEQFF
NA TRBJ1-5 many TRBV28 TGTGCCAGCAGTTCCACGGGGGCCGAGCGCCAGCATTTT CASSSTGAERQHF
NA TRBJ2-3 many TRBV27 TGTGCCAGCAGCTCCTTCGCAGATACGCAGTATTTT CASSSFADTQYF
NA TRBJ2-1 many TRBV7-2 TGTGCCAGCAGCGGAGAACGGCATGAGCAGTTCTTC CASSGERHEQFF
TRBD1 TRBJ2-2 many TRBV6-2/TRBV6-3 TGTGCCAGCAGGACAGGGGACACCGGGGAGCTGTTTTTT CASRTGDTGELFF
TRBD1 TRBJ1-5 many TRBV6-5 TGTGCCAGCAGCCCCCAGGGGGCTTGGGGCAATCAGCCCCAGCATTTT CASSPQGAWGNQPQHF
TRBD1 TRBJ1-2 many TRBV20-1 TGCAGTGCTGATACAGGGGGCCCCTATGGCTACACCTTC CSADTGGPYGYTF
TRBD2 TRBJ2-7 NA TRBV3-1 TGTGCCACCAGCCGACTAGCGGGGGCGCGTTACGAGCAGTACTTC CATSRLAGARYEQYF
NA TRBJ1-1 NA TRBV5-5 TGTGCCAGCAGCTTGTCAGATAACACTGAAGCTTTCTTT CASSLSDNTEAFF
NA TRBJ2-1 many TRBV20-1 TGCAGTGCGCGGCCCCAGGGTGGCTCCTACAATGAGCAGTTCTTC CSARPQGGSYNEQFF
NA TRBJ2-1 many TRBV2 TGTGCCAGCAGTGACATAGCGGTCGAGTTGAATGAGCAGTTCTTC CASSDIAVELNEQFF
NA TRBJ2-3 many TRBV20-1 TGCAGTGCCCCGGTGGGTGGGGGGGCCTCAGATACGCAGTATTTT CSAPVGGGASDTQYF
NA TRBJ2-5 NA TRBV7-3 TGTGCCAGCAGCTTATACAGGAGCAATCAAGAGACCCAGTACTTC CASSLYRSNQETQYF
TRBD2 TRBJ2-3 many TRBV24-1 TGTGCCACTTCACCGAGAGCGGGGGCTGCAGATACGCAGTATTTT CATSPRAGAADTQYF
NA TRBJ2-1 NA TRBV6-5 TGTGCCAGCAGCCCCTGTTGCGGACTATACAATGAGCAGTTCTTC CASSPCCGLYNEQFF
NA TRBJ2-1 many TRBV9 TGTGCCAGCACCCCCTCGCCCTACAATGAGCAGTTCTTC CASTPSPYNEQFF
NA TRBJ2-3 many TRBV7-2 TGTGCCAGCAGCTTTATTCCCTACGGGGGACGCACAGATACGCAGTATTTT CASSFIPYGGRTDTQYF
TRBD1 TRBJ2-5 many TRBV20-1 TGCAGTGCTAGTGACAGGGGTTGGGAGACCCAGTACTTC CSASDRGWETQYF
TRBD1 TRBJ1-2 many TRBV12-3/TRBV12-4 TGTGCCAGCAGCATTGGACAGGGTGATAGCTACACCTTC CASSIGQGDSYTF
NA TRBJ2-3 many TRBV5-1 TGCGCCAGCAGCTTGGTTCCGGGGGGCACAGATACGCAGTATTTT CASSLVPGGTDTQYF
NA TRBJ1-6 many TRBV7-9 TGTGCCAGCAGCTCCGGACAAATGAGCTCCTATAATTCACCCCTCCACTTT CASSSGQMSSYNSPLHF
NA TRBJ2-1 many TRBV7-2 TGTGCCAGCAGCCTCGTTAGCTTGAGTTCCCGCAATGAGCAGTTCTTC CASSLVSLSSRNEQFF